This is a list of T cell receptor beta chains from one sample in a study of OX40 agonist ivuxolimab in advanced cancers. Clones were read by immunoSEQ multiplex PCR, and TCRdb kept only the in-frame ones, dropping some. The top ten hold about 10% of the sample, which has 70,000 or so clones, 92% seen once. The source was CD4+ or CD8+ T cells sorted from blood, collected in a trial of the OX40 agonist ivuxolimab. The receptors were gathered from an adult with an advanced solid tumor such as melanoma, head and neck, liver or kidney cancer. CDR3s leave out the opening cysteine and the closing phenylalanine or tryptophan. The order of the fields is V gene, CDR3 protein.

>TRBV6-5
ASTETSLQETQY
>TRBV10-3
AIRETNNEQF
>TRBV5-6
ASSLTPGNNEQF
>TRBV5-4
ASSLAWGGTDTQY
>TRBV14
ASSPAISGASSYEQY
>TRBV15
ATSRGRQGQGYT
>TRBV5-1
ASTGRGNQPQH
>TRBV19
ASSILGETNEKLF
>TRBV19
ASSILAGNNEQF
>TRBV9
ASSIELAALTDTQY
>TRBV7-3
ASSLQGTNSPLH
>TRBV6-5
ASSYGAGGVQETQY
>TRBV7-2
ASSLTSGGWTQY
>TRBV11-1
ASSLGWVGGYEQY
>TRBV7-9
ASSLAGDYEQY
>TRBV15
ATSRGSGSAEAF
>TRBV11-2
ASSSGQGPQETQY
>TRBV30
AWSASYEQY
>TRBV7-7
ASSCGTQQPQH
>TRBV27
ASSTGWNTEAF
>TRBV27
ASSSRIESEQY
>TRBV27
ASSLSGGEGGDTQY
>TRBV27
ASSLGTGGRYGQY
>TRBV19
ASSILDGGEKLF
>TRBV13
ASSQEGPRDQY
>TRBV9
ASSLWGTGDNSPLH
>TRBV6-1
ASSEPILDLNPEAF
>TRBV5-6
ASSLGGRGN
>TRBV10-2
ASSEWAGMNTEAF
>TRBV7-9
ASSLPSHGTNYSNYGYT
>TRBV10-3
AISTPQGSETQY
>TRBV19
ASSIVGGFYEQY
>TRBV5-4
ASSLGRGSHEQY
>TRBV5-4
ASSPDMGVSAYEQY
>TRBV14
ASSQGREQETQY
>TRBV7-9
ASSITGANTEAF
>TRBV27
ASSVLSSLTYEQY
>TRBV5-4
ASLSTNVLT
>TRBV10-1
ASRGTGAYEQY
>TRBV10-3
AISESTSTRGALYEQY
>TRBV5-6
ASSWGTGGTEAF
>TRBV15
ATSRGGEDYGYT
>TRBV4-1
ASSQGQGNQPQH
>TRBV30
AWTPPEQY
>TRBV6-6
ASSYGSRNRPQH
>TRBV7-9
ASSPPAEYYNSPLH
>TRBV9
ASSNTGGNGYT
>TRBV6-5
ASSPGLAGTYEQY
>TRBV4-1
ASSQVGQEYQPQH
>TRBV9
ASSAGQPYQLNQPQH
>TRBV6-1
ASTEDRFGTEAF
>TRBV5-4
ASSLRGAETQY
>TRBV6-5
ASTDPAFYEQY
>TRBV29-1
SARLAGGQETQY